This T cell receptor beta chain was found in a study of blood T cell repertoires in COVID-19. About the research overall: From the United States, Italy and Spain came samples of acute and convalescent COVID-19.

How the authors handled the data: The assay estimated nucleated cells by amplifying reference gene primers. TCRdb's table, derived via immunoSEQ multiplex PCR, lists solely in-frame clones and lacks some. The DNA was the basis for D and trimming; V, J and clone size are from that table. The sample consists of about 160,000 clones, over 75% of them appearing once. This CDR3 has 13 amino acids. The V gene lost 6 bases and the J gene lost 4 bases, with 12 bases spanning the gap. Participants had their cohort set by participant-reported clinical history. Either two negative PCRs, clearance, or symptom resolution qualified Cohort 3 donors as recovered.

The receptor's source is a woman in her 50s who had recovered from COVID-19. This chain links TRBV12-3 or TRBV12-4 with TRBJ1-2, with D possibly matching TRBD1 (5 bases). The sample taken for sequencing was PBMCs or T cells enriched from blood (not recorded which). CDR3 in amino acids: CASSFQGSYGYTF. CDR3 in DNA: TGTGCCAGCAGCTTTCAGGGAAGCTATGGCTACACCTTC.